The rows below give T cell receptor beta chains drawn from one sample of a study of tumor-infiltrating lymphocytes in primary liver carcinoma. One entry per CDR3 protein results from TCRdb running MiXCR on the multiplex PCR reads. This sample yields about 32,000 distinct CDR3 sequences, of which 76% are seen a single time; 36% belongs to the top ten. The sample was liver tumor tissue from sampling region 5. The receptors shown here come from a man aged 35 to 55 with primary liver carcinoma and hepatitis B virus infection. Both conserved end residues are part of each CDR3. The D gene is left open where the match is weak. Only part of the rows carry a size: once, few, many, or a class if the clone is expanded.

>TRBV4-2|TRBD1|TRBJ1-1|NA
CTSNQEYGQGFWTGAFF
TGTACCAGCAACCAAGAGTACGGACAGGGTTTTTGGACTGGAGCTTTCTTT
>TRBV6-6|NA|TRBJ1-5|NA
CASSYSGGYSNQPQYF
TGTGCCAGCAGTTACTCGGGAGGATATAGCAATCAGCCCCAATATTTT
>TRBV12-1|NA|TRBJ2-3|NA
CTSNSELAGDTDTQYF
TGTACCAGCAACTCAGAGCTAGCGGGGGACACAGATACGCAGTATTTT
>TRBV5-5|TRBD1|TRBJ1-2|NA
CVNSPGQAHYGYTF
TGTGTCAACAGCCCTGGACAGGCCCACTATGGCTACACCTTC
>TRBV4-2|NA|TRBJ2-7|once
CASGQDERTKSYEQYF
TGTGCCAGCGGCCAAGACGAACGGACGAAATCCTACGAGCAGTACTTC
>TRBV6-5|TRBD1|TRBJ2-7|NA
CSSSVSQGAKQYF
TGTTCCAGCAGTGTCTCACAGGGGGCAAAGCAGTACTTC
>TRBV20-1|NA|TRBJ2-7|NA
CSASQTGSYEQYF
TGCAGTGCTAGCCAGACGGGCTCCTACGAGCAGTACTTC
>TRBV12-3/TRBV12-4|TRBD1|TRBJ2-2|NA
CANRRIGQGNTGELSF
TGTGCCAACAGAAGAATTGGACAGGGGAACACCGGGGAGCTGTCTTTT
>TRBV5-5|TRBD2|TRBJ2-1|NA
CVSSSGLAISYYNEQFF
TGTGTCAGCAGCTCGGGACTAGCCATCAGTTACTACAATGAGCAGTTCTTC
>TRBV12-3/TRBV12-4|TRBD1|TRBJ2-1|once
CASSSRTGVSCNEQLF
TGTGCCAGCAGTTCTCGGACAGGAGTCTCCTGCAATGAGCAGCTCTTC
>TRBV5-1|NA|TRBJ1-2|NA
CAGSSSNAIGYTF
TGTGCCGGCAGTTCGAGCAACGCTATCGGCTACACCTTC
>TRBV5-6|NA|TRBJ2-5|many
CASSLDETQYF
TGTGCCAGCAGCTTGGATGAGACCCAGTACTTC
>TRBV11-2|TRBD2|TRBJ2-3|NA
CASSLIAGGSNTDTRYF
TGTGCCAGCAGCCTAATAGCGGGGGGGTCTAACACAGATACGCGATATTTT
>TRBV11-3|TRBD2|TRBJ2-1|NA
CASSVGTRGINERFF
TGTGCCAGCAGCGTCGGGACTAGAGGGATTAATGAGCGGTTCTTC